This TCR beta chain derives from a study of OX40 agonist ivuxolimab in advanced cancers. Study results and caveats: CD4+ and CD8+ blood T cells expanded clonally by week 6 at 0.1 to 3.0 mg/kg.

The assay was immunoSEQ multiplex PCR, and TCRdb's table has in-frame clones only and misses some. The sample has approximately 79,000 clones, roughly nine tenths seen once; the top ten hold approximately 0.99%. This clone was counted only a few times. What it binds is not known. The sequencing here drew on CD4+ or CD8+ T cells sorted from blood, taken in a trial of the OX40 agonist ivuxolimab. The sequence came from an adult with an advanced solid tumor such as melanoma, head and neck, liver or kidney cancer.

CDR3 residues: CASISYTGYTEAFF. CDR3 in DNA: TGTGCCAGCATATCATATACAGGGTACACTGAAGCTTTCTTT. The genes are TRBV27 and TRBJ1-1, with D perhaps TRBD1 (6 bases). The germline V gene has CDR1 MNHEY and CDR2 SMNVEV (reference sequence). Trimming removed 7 bases at V and 3 bases at J, with 15 bases between. This CDR3 comprises 14 residues.